This TCR beta chain was recorded in a study of OX40 agonist ivuxolimab in advanced cancers. Background on the study: The drug used for patients, ivuxolimab, was an agonistic anti-OX40 (CD134) antibody. Partial responses were achieved by three patients, of whom one had hepatocellular carcinoma and two had cutaneous melanoma.

Clones were read by immunoSEQ multiplex PCR, and TCRdb kept only the in-frame ones, dropping some. This sample has 55,000 to 85,000 clones, with 80% found just once. Points from the study as a whole: At 0.1 to 3.0 mg/kg and by week 6, clonal expansion occurred in CD4+ and CD8+ blood T cells.

Blood sampling was done at baseline, cycle 4 day 1, and cycle 7 day 1. This clone has a handful of counts. Its antigen is not identified. The CDR3 is 11 residues long. Per the germline V gene, CDR1 is DFQATT and CDR2 is SNEGSKA (reference sequence). V was trimmed by 5 bases and J by 3 bases, leaving 7 bases between them. This sequence was found in an adult with an advanced solid tumor such as melanoma, head and neck, liver or kidney cancer. The chain carries TRBV20-1 and TRBJ1-2, with D unclear. The sample here was CD4+ or CD8+ T cells sorted from blood, taken in a trial of the OX40 agonist ivuxolimab. The CDR3 region has the DNA TGCAGTGCTGATGCTGACTATGGCTACACCTTC. Protein: CSADADYGYTF.